This T cell receptor beta chain originates from a study of T cells in localized non-small cell lung cancer. Study-wide findings and caveats: The appearance of a median approximately 55 of the top 100 tumor clones was seen in adjacent lung.

Clones were read by immunoSEQ multiplex PCR, and TCRdb kept only the in-frame ones, dropping some. The sample has roughly 48,000 clones, about 80% seen once. The table lists this clone with a count of one. Its antigen is still unknown. The germline V gene encodes CDR1 MGHDK and CDR2 SYGVNS. The CDR3 is 16 amino acids. The V end lost 4 bases, the J end lost 0 bases, and 13 bases lay between the germline ends. The sequence derives from a man aged 35-75 years with stage I squamous cell lung carcinoma. The specimen comprised peripheral blood, sampled before any cancer treatment. This chain joins TRBV25-1 and TRBJ1-3; D remains ambiguous. The CDR3 is CASSGVGFLSGNTIYF. In nucleotides, the CDR3 is TGTGCCAGCAGTGGGGTCGGTTTCCTCTCTGGAAACACCATATATTTT.